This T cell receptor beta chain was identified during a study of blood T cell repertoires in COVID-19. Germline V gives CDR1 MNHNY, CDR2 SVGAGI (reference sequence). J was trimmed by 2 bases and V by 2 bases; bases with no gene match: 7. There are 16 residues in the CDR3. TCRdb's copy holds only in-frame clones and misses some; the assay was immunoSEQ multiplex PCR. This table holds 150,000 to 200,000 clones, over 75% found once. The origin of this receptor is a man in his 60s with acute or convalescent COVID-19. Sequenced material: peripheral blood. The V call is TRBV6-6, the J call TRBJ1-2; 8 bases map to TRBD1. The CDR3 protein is CASSYRTGGANYGYTF. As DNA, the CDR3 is TGTGCCAGCAGTTACCGCACAGGGGGGGCGAACTATGGCTACACCTTC.